These 17 T cell receptor beta chains originate from one sample sequenced in a study of blood T cell repertoires in COVID-19. The data were produced by immunoSEQ multiplex PCR, yet TCRdb's version contains in-frame clones alone and is incomplete. The sample lists around 290,000 clones, around 88% seen once, with 13% in the top ten. The sample consisted of peripheral blood. These receptors were collected from a woman aged 70 to 79 with COVID-19, enrolled during active disease.

This clone was detected once. The gene calls are TRBV6-1 and TRBJ1-5; 10 nucleotides line up with TRBD1. The CDR3 is 18 residues long. Per the germline V gene, CDR1 is MNHNS and CDR2 is SASEGT. The V gene end was trimmed by 2 bases and the J gene end by 1 base; junction bases not matched to a gene: 8. The DNA for the CDR3 is TGTGCCAGCAGTGAAAGGGGACAGGGGACGGGGAGCAATCAGCCCCAGCATTTT. This gives the protein CASSERGQGTGSNQPQHF.

This chain uses TRBV2 with TRBJ2-1, with 8 bases that match TRBD2. This CDR3 is built from 12 residues. J gave up 8 bases and V 10 bases, and 7 bases lay outside the gene matches. The V gene's germline CDR1 is SNHLY and CDR2 FYNNEI. CDR3 nucleotide sequence: TGTGCCACCGGGACTAGATCATATGAGCAGTTCTTC. Residues: CATGTRSYEQFF.

This chain joins TRBV18 and TRBJ2-3; D possibly corresponds to TRBD2 (5 bases). The V gene lost 3 bases and the J gene lost 6 bases, with 19 bases spanning the gap. From germline, CDR1 is KGHSH and CDR2 LQKENI. This CDR3 spans 16 amino acids. In DNA form, the CDR3 reads TGTGCCAGCTCACCTCCCGGACCACCCTCGGGGGATACGCAGTATTTT. Amino acids: CASSPPGPPSGDTQYF. Full variable domain (outside the CDR3, taken from reference TRBV18 and TRBJ2-3): NAGVMQNPRHLVRRRGQEARLRCSPMKGHSHVYWYRQLPEEGLKFMVYLQKENIIDESGMPKERFSAEFPKEGPSILRIQQVVRGDSAAYFCASSPPGPPSGDTQYFGPGTRLTVL.

The rearrangement links TRBV5-1 to TRBJ2-5; D ambiguous. The CDR3 is made up of 13 amino acids. The germline CDR1 and CDR2 sequences are SGHRS and YFSETQ. V was pared by 0 bases and J by 5 bases, with 8 bases between. The CDR3 DNA is TGCGCCAGCAGCTTGGACTCCCTGGAGACCCAGTACTTC. It encodes CASSLDSLETQYF.

The V gene is TRBV27, the J gene TRBJ2-7; 7 nucleotides agree with TRBD2. This CDR3 comprises 15 residues. V lost 2 bases to trimming and J lost 7 bases; unmatched junction nucleotides: 11. Germline CDR1 is MNHEY and CDR2 is SMNVEV (reference sequence). This CDR3 is CASSLLPGGAREQYF. Written as DNA, the CDR3 is TGTGCCAGCAGTTTACTCCCGGGGGGTGCGAGAGAGCAGTACTTC.

This chain connects TRBV7-2 to TRBJ1-5, with D perhaps matching TRBD1 (5 bases). The germline V gene encodes CDR1 SGHTA and CDR2 FQGNSA. This CDR3 contains 16 residues. V lost 3 bases to trimming and J lost 5 bases, with 17 bases between them. The CDR3 protein is CASSFNYRGTDQPQHF. In DNA, the CDR3 is TGTGCCAGCAGCTTCAACTACCGGGGGACCGATCAGCCCCAGCATTTT. Using reference TRBV7-2 and TRBJ1-5 for the parts outside the CDR3, the full variable domain is GAGVSQSPSNKVTEKGKDVELRCDPISGHTALYWYRQSLGQGLEFLIYFQGNSAPDKSGLPSDRFSAERTGGSVSTLTIQRTQQEDSAVYLCASSFNYRGTDQPQHFGDGTRLSIL.

The chain couples TRBV6-5 to TRBJ1-2, with TRBD1 matching over 7 bases. CDR1 MNHEY and CDR2 SVGAGI come from the germline V gene. V shed 6 bases and J 8 bases; nucleotides not matched to a gene: 9. The CDR3 covers 13 residues. The CDR3 coding sequence is TGTGCCAGCAGCCTCACAGGGGTGGTGGGCTACACCTTC. Protein: CASSLTGVVGYTF.

This clone was seen once. V gene TRBV24-1 combines with J gene TRBJ2-3, with 8 bases fitting TRBD2. The germline gives CDR1 KGHDR, CDR2 SFDVKD. This CDR3 region has 14 residues. V lost 4 bases and J lost 6; bases outside the gene matches: 5. In DNA, the CDR3 is TGTGCCACCAGTGACCGACTAGCGTCTGATACGCAGTATTTT. Protein: CATSDRLASDTQYF.

This clone was detected only once. The V gene is TRBV2, the J gene TRBJ1-1, with D perhaps matching TRBD1 (5 bases). Trimming took 9 bases from V and 0 from J, leaving 11 bases between them. Per germline, CDR1 SNHLY and CDR2 FYNNEI. CDR3 length: 13 residues. This chain's CDR3 is CASRQSMNTEAFF. Here the CDR3 DNA reads TGTGCCAGTCGACAGAGCATGAACACTGAAGCTTTCTTT. Variable domain in full (rest from reference TRBV2 and TRBJ1-1): EPEVTQTPSHQVTQMGQEVILRCVPISNHLYFYWYRQILGQKVEFLVSFYNNEISEKSEIFDDQFSVERPDGSNFTLKIRSTKLEDSAMYFCASRQSMNTEAFFGQGTRLTVV.

The chain recombines TRBV7-9 with TRBJ1-6; possible D gene TRBD1, 6 bases. Looked up from germline, CDR1 is SEHNR and CDR2 is FQNEAQ (reference sequence). The CDR3 runs 16 residues. Trimming took off 5 bases at V and 2 bases at J, with 13 bases between the two ends. The CDR3 DNA sequence: TGTGCCAGCAGCGACCAGGGACATCCCTATAATTCACCCCTCCACTTT. Translating it yields CASSDQGHPYNSPLHF.

This chain joins TRBV10-3 and TRBJ2-7; D unclear. The germline V and J ends were trimmed by 1 base and 3 bases, with 10 bases remaining between them. CDR1 and CDR2 (germline): ENHRY, SYGVKD. The CDR3 sequence is 14 residues long. The CDR3 DNA reads TGTGCCATCAGTGAGTTGGGCCAGGTCTACGAGCAGTACTTC. It encodes CAISELGQVYEQYF.

The count of this clone is one. This chain connects TRBV5-4 to TRBJ2-7; D perhaps matches TRBD1 (5 bases). Between the trimmed V and J ends, which lost 0 bases and 3 bases, there was a span of 10 bases. Germline loops: CDR1 SGHNT, CDR2 YYREEE (reference sequence). CDR3 size: 14 residues. For the CDR3, the DNA is TGTGCCAGCAGCTTGGGAGTCAGGGACTACGAGCAGTACTTC. It is translated as CASSLGVRDYEQYF.

The chain is built from TRBV7-8 and TRBJ2-7; possibly TRBD2 for D (6 bases). The V gene lost 5 bases and the J gene lost 8 bases, with 13 bases spanning the gap. Germline V gene data show CDR1 as SGHVS and CDR2 as FQNEAQ. This CDR3 has 12 amino acids. The CDR3 sequence is CASSPPGAKQYF. The CDR3 DNA is TGTGCCAGCAGCCCCCCGGGAGCTAAGCAGTACTTC.

The gene calls are TRBV5-1 and TRBJ1-1; no reliable D call. V was trimmed by 0 bases and J by 0 bases, leaving 9 bases between them. The CDR3 contains 15 residues. Germline V lookup: CDR1 SGHRS, CDR2 YFSETQ. CDR3 in DNA: TGCGCCAGCAGCTTGGCCGAGAGGATGAACACTGAAGCTTTCTTT. Its protein is CASSLAERMNTEAFF.

The chain has TRBV7-9 and TRBJ1-1, with a weak D call TRBD1 (5 bases). Germline CDR1 SEHNR, CDR2 FQNEAQ (reference sequence). Trimming left V 3 bases short and J 7 bases short, with 12 bases between. The CDR3 sequence is 13 residues long. The CDR3 DNA is TGTGCCAGCAGCTTCTATGGGGCGGTTGAAGCTTTCTTT. It encodes CASSFYGAVEAFF.

The V gene is TRBV10-2, the J gene TRBJ2-7; D is possibly TRBD2 (5 bases). This CDR3 is 14 amino acids long. In germline, CDR1 is WSHSY, CDR2 SAAADI. V was pared by 5 bases and J by 0 bases, with 11 bases between. The DNA for the CDR3 is TGCGCCAGCAGTACTACGGGGAGCTCCTACGAGCAGTACTTC. Its protein is CASSTTGSSYEQYF.

This clone was picked up one time. The V and J genes are TRBV9 and TRBJ1-1; 10 bases fit TRBD1. CDR1 SGDLS and CDR2 YYNGEE come from the germline V gene. After removal of 3 bases from V and 6 bases from J, the junction contained 2 bases not matched to a gene. The CDR3 sequence is 13 residues long. The CDR3 reads CASSGGTGAEAFF. The CDR3 region has the DNA TGTGCCAGCAGCGGCGGGACAGGGGCTGAAGCTTTCTTT.